The 17 T cell receptor beta chains below all came from one sample that was sequenced in a study of siplizumab effects on memory and regulatory T cells. Profiling relied on immunoSEQ multiplex PCR, and the TCRdb table lists in-frame clones only, not all of them. The sample contains around 100,000 clones, about nine tenths of which appear only once. Input material: CD4+ T cells sorted from blood. The receptors here all came from a human donor in good health.

V and J are TRBV7-2 and TRBJ1-2; 8 bases align to TRBD1. CDR1 is SGHTA, CDR2 FQGNSA, per germline. V lost 1 base to trimming and J lost 4 bases; unmatched junction nucleotides: 2. The CDR3 sequence is 14 residues long. CDR3 in amino acids: CASSLEGQAYGYTF. For the CDR3, the DNA is TGTGCCAGCAGCTTAGAGGGACAGGCCTATGGCTACACCTTC.

The chain carries TRBV7-8 and TRBJ2-3, with D perhaps matching TRBD2 (5 bases). The V gene lost 3 bases and the J gene lost 5 bases, with 6 bases spanning the gap. CDR3 length: 12 residues. Germline loops: CDR1 SGHVS, CDR2 FQNEAQ. In nucleotides, the CDR3 is TGTGCCAGCAGCTTGGACTTAGATACGCAGTATTTT. Translated: CASSLDLDTQYF.

This clone appeared once. The chain combines TRBV6-5 with TRBJ1-5; 7 nucleotides match TRBD1. The germline V gene encodes CDR1 MNHEY and CDR2 SVGAGI. The CDR3 consists of 15 residues. J gave up 11 bases and V 5 bases, and 15 bases lay outside the gene matches. For the CDR3, the DNA is TGTGCCAGCAGTCCAGCAGGGGGAGAAGGTCGAGCCCAGCATTTT. This gives the protein CASSPAGGEGRAQHF.

The chain joins TRBV5-1 to TRBJ2-5, with D uncertain. CDR1 is SGHRS, CDR2 YFSETQ, per germline. Trimming stripped 3 bases from V and 1 base from J, with 1 base between. The CDR3 loop spans 11 amino acids. DNA for the CDR3: TGCGCCAGCAGCTCCCAAGAGACCCAGTACTTC. This sequence encodes CASSSQETQYF.

This chain connects TRBV29-1 to TRBJ1-3; D is undetermined. The CDR3 has 12 residues. Germline CDR1 reads SQVTM; CDR2 reads ANQGSEA. Between the trimmed V and J ends, which lost 0 bases and 2 bases, there was a span of 2 bases. The CDR3 region has the DNA TGCAGCGTTGAAGAGACTGGAAACACCATATATTTT. This sequence encodes CSVEETGNTIYF.

CDR3 residues: CASSQGAGPRGAFF. The DNA for the CDR3 is TGTGCCAGCAGCCAAGGTGCGGGACCCAGGGGGGCTTTCTTT. The V and J genes are TRBV14 and TRBJ1-1; 7 bases match TRBD1. Germline V gives CDR1 SGHDN, CDR2 FVKESK. The V and J ends lost 1 base and 11 bases, in that order; junction bases with no gene match: 10. The CDR3 length is 14 residues. The full variable domain, rest sourced from reference TRBV14 and TRBJ1-1, is EAGVTQFPSHSVIEKGQTVTLRCDPISGHDNLYWYRRVMGKEIKFLLHFVKESKQDESGMPNNRFLAERTGGTYSTLKVQPAELEDSGVYFCASSQGAGPRGAFFGQGTRLTVV.

The V call is TRBV19, the J call TRBJ2-1, with TRBD2 matching 14 bases. The CDR3 loop spans 16 amino acids. The V and J ends lost 2 bases and 5 bases, in that order; junction bases with no gene match: 2. In germline, CDR1 is LNHDA, CDR2 SQIVND (reference sequence). DNA of the CDR3: TGTGCCAGTAGTATACCGGGACTAGCGGGGGACAATGAGCAGTTCTTC. This gives the protein CASSIPGLAGDNEQFF.

The CDR3 protein is CAWALSGGRTEAFF. CDR3 in DNA: TGTGCCTGGGCTCTGTCGGGGGGGCGGACTGAAGCTTTCTTT. This chain uses TRBV30 with TRBJ1-1, with D maybe TRBD1 (6 bases). The V end lost 5 bases, the J end lost 5 bases, and 18 bases lay between the germline ends. The CDR3 runs to 14 residues. Germline assignment: CDR1 GTSNPN and CDR2 SVGIG (reference sequence).

Only a few counts were recorded for this clone. The chain employs TRBV29-1 and TRBJ1-4; no clear D gene. Germline loops: CDR1 SQVTM, CDR2 ANQGSEA. V was pared by 3 bases and J by 9 bases, with 14 bases between. This CDR3 spans 13 amino acids. The CDR3 nucleotides read TGCAGCGTTGAGTGGCAGGACCAACAAAAACTGTTTTTT. Encoded protein: CSVEWQDQQKLFF.

V is TRBV5-4 and J is TRBJ1-2; 8 positions match TRBD1. The V gene's germline CDR1 is SGHNT and CDR2 YYREEE (reference sequence). V lost 0 bases to trimming and J lost 8 bases; unmatched junction nucleotides: 6. The CDR3 is 14 residues long. This CDR3 is CASSLVGQGHGYTF. The CDR3 DNA is TGTGCCAGCAGCTTGGTAGGACAGGGTCACGGCTACACCTTC. The whole variable domain, filled in from reference TRBV5-4 and TRBJ1-2, reads ETGVTQSPTHLIKTRGQQVTLRCSSQSGHNTVSWYQQALGQGPQFIFQYYREEENGRGNFPPRFSGLQFPNYSSELNVNALELDDSALYLCASSLVGQGHGYTFGSGTRLTVV.

The chain combines TRBV11-2 with TRBJ1-1; 7 bases are shared with TRBD1. Germline V gene lookup returns CDR1 SGHAT and CDR2 FQNNGV. This CDR3 spans 15 amino acids. Trimming at V came to 5 bases and at J to 4 bases, leaving 10 bases not matched to a gene. The CDR3 region is CASSLRTGVSTEAFF. In DNA form, the CDR3 reads TGTGCCAGCAGCCTACGAACAGGGGTAAGCACTGAAGCTTTCTTT. The full variable domain, its missing parts supplied by reference TRBV11-2 and TRBJ1-1, is EAGVAQSPRYKIIEKRQSVAFWCNPISGHATLYWYQQILGQGPKLLIQFQNNGVVDDSQLPKDRFSAERLKGVDSTLKIQPAKLEDSAVYLCASSLRTGVSTEAFFGQGTRLTVV.

The chain recombines TRBV5-6 with TRBJ2-5; 10 nucleotides align to TRBD1. The V gene's germline CDR1 is SGHDT and CDR2 YYEEEE. CDR3 length: 17 amino acids. The V and J ends lost 0 bases and 3 bases, in that order; junction bases with no gene match: 8. CDR3 protein: CASSLEGQGVGKETQYF. The CDR3 DNA sequence: TGTGCCAGCAGCTTGGAAGGACAGGGGGTTGGAAAAGAGACCCAGTACTTC.

This sequence joins TRBV28 and TRBJ2-7; TRBD1 matches 7 bases. Losses at the gene ends were 8 bases for V and 3 bases for J; bases not matched to a gene: 13. This CDR3 is 15 amino acids long. Germline-derived CDR1 and CDR2 are MDHEN and SYDVKM. CDR3 loop: CASVGGGFGRYEQYF. The CDR3 DNA follows: TGTGCCAGCGTAGGGGGCGGATTTGGGCGCTACGAGCAGTACTTC.

The chain links TRBV5-5 to TRBJ1-5; perhaps TRBD1 as D (5 bases). Per germline, CDR1 SGHKS and CDR2 YYEKEE (reference sequence). The CDR3 has 13 residues. Trimming stripped 1 base from V and 6 bases from J, with 8 bases between. The CDR3 loop reads CASSLFGAQPQHF. CDR3 sequence (DNA): TGTGCCAGCAGCTTGTTCGGGGCTCAGCCCCAGCATTTT.

The chain is built from TRBV5-1 and TRBJ2-7; no clear D. Looked up from germline, CDR1 is SGHRS and CDR2 is YFSETQ. The CDR3 extends over 11 amino acids. V was cut by 3 bases and J by 4 bases, with 5 bases left in between. CDR3: CASSSRYEQYF. The DNA for the CDR3 is TGCGCCAGCAGCTCGCGTTACGAGCAGTACTTC. Full variable domain (outside the CDR3, taken from reference TRBV5-1 and TRBJ2-7): KAGVTQTPRYLIKTRGQQVTLSCSPISGHRSVSWYQQTPGQGLQFLFEYFSETQRNKGNFPGRFSGRQFSNSRSEMNVSTLELGDSALYLCASSSRYEQYFGPGTRLTVT.

This clone was seen only once. V gene TRBV28 combines with J gene TRBJ2-7; possible D gene TRBD1, 6 bases. V gave up 7 bases and J gave up 2 bases, with 15 bases separating them. The CDR3 runs to 14 residues. Germline V CDR1 and CDR2: MDHEN, SYDVKM. CDR3 sequence (DNA): TGTGCCAGCACTAGGACAGCCTATCCCTACGAGCAGTACTTC. It specifies CASTRTAYPYEQYF. The full variable domain, rest sourced from reference TRBV28 and TRBJ2-7, is DVKVTQSSRYLVKRTGEKVFLECVQDMDHENMFWYRQDPGLGLRLIYFSYDVKMKEKGDIPEGYSVSREKKERFSLILESASTNQTSMYLCASTRTAYPYEQYFGPGTRLTVT.

This chain links TRBV18 with TRBJ2-7; 9 bases are shared with TRBD1. V was clipped by 6 bases and J by 5 bases; unmatched bases: 11. The CDR3 consists of 15 residues. Germline values: CDR1 KGHSH, CDR2 LQKENI. Here the CDR3 reads CASSQKQGALNEQYF. The CDR3 DNA sequence: TGTGCCAGCTCCCAAAAACAGGGGGCGTTAAACGAGCAGTACTTC.